The 29 T cell receptor beta chains below all came from one sample that was sequenced in a study of cytomegalovirus exposure and HLA in healthy donors. Researchers ran the PCR with 60 Vbeta and 13 Jbeta primers. Clones were sequenced by immunoSEQ multiplex PCR, and TCRdb holds only the in-frame ones, with some missing. The data contain over 150,000 clones, approximately 80% of them singletons. Sequenced sample: PBMCs. Receptors originate from a man aged 25-40 years in good health and CMV-seropositive.

This clone was found once. The same CDR3 is also encoded by other DNA sequences in this sample. J is TRBJ2-1 and V is TRBV5-4, with a possible D match to TRBD2 (5 bases). The length of the CDR3 is 15 residues. Germline V gene sequence: CDR1 SGHNT, CDR2 YYREEE (reference sequence). V was trimmed by 0 bases and J by 0 bases, leaving 7 bases between them. The CDR3, as DNA: TGTGCCAGCAGCTTGGGAGGGAGCTCCTACAATGAGCAGTTCTTC. It specifies CASSLGGSSYNEQFF.

The chain is built from TRBV2 and TRBJ2-6; D is perhaps TRBD1 (6 bases). CDR3 length: 19 amino acids. V dropped 6 bases and J dropped 0 bases, with 21 bases sitting between them. Per the germline V gene, CDR1 is SNHLY and CDR2 is FYNNEI. Here the CDR3 reads CASSVLGGDDLSGANVLTF. DNA of the CDR3: TGTGCCAGCAGCGTCTTAGGGGGAGACGACCTCTCTGGGGCCAACGTCCTGACTTTC.

The rearrangement joins TRBV29-1 to TRBJ1-1; unclear D gene. Germline V lookup: CDR1 SQVTM, CDR2 ANQGSEA. The CDR3 has 12 amino acids. V lost 1 base and J 5 bases, leaving 8 bases between the germline ends. The CDR3 loop is CSVEGGLTEAFF. For the CDR3, the DNA is TGCAGCGTTGAAGGAGGGTTGACTGAAGCTTTCTTT.

V is TRBV28 and J is TRBJ1-1; D might be TRBD1 (5 bases). CDR1 and CDR2 (germline): MDHEN, SYDVKM. V dropped 6 bases and J dropped 5 bases, with 19 bases sitting between them. The CDR3 spans 15 residues. In DNA form, the CDR3 reads TGTGCCAGCAGCTACGGGGACGGAGGGATTACTGAAGCTTTCTTT. Its translation is CASSYGDGGITEAFF.

V usage is TRBV23-1 and J usage is TRBJ1-3; the match to TRBD1 covers 9 bases. TRBV23-1 is placed among ORFs of uncertain function. This CDR3 spans 15 amino acids. V shed 4 bases and J 8 bases; nucleotides not matched to a gene: 9. Here the CDR3 reads CASSPLHDRGDTIYF. As DNA, the CDR3 is TGCGCCAGCAGTCCCTTACATGACAGGGGGGACACCATATATTTT.

This clone appeared once. CDR3 protein: CASYRDLDEQYF. The CDR3 nucleotides read TGTGCCAGCTACAGGGATCTGGACGAGCAGTACTTC. The chain uses TRBV7-9 and TRBJ2-7, with a possible D match to TRBD1 (6 bases). This CDR3 region has 12 residues. V was pared by 8 bases and J by 5 bases, with 13 bases between. Per germline, CDR1 SEHNR and CDR2 FQNEAQ (reference sequence). Looking up the rest from reference TRBV7-9 and TRBJ2-7 gives the full variable domain: DTGVSQNPRHKITKRGQNVTFRCDPISEHNRLYWYRQTLGQGPEFLTYFQNEAQLEKSRLLSDRFSAERPKGSFSTLEIQRTEQGDSAMYLCASYRDLDEQYFGPGTRLTVT.

This clone appeared once. The chain carries TRBV7-8 and TRBJ2-1; D gene ambiguous. The CDR3 length is 13 residues. Germline V lookup: CDR1 SGHVS, CDR2 FQNEAQ. V lost 1 base and J 8 bases, leaving 9 bases between the germline ends. This CDR3 reads CASSLGLRDEQFF. For the CDR3, the DNA is TGTGCCAGCAGCTTAGGCTTGCGAGATGAGCAGTTCTTC. Full variable domain (remainder filled in from reference TRBV7-8 and TRBJ2-1): GAGVSQSPRYKVAKRGQDVALRCDPISGHVSLFWYQQALGQGPEFLTYFQNEAQLDKSGLPSDRFFAERPEGSVSTLKIQRTQQEDSAVYLCASSLGLRDEQFFGPGTRLTVL.

By frequency in the sample, this clone is medium-sized. J is TRBJ2-7 and V is TRBV9; 8 positions match TRBD2. This CDR3 contains 15 residues. Per the germline V gene, CDR1 is SGDLS and CDR2 is YYNGEE. J was trimmed by 6 bases and V by 0 bases; bases with no gene match: 8. The CDR3 DNA reads TGTGCCAGCAGCGTAGGTTCAGCGGGAGCGCGCGAGCAGTACTTC. Translating gives CASSVGSAGAREQYF.

The rearrangement uses TRBV4-1 and TRBJ1-1, with D unclear. Germline CDR1 reads MGHRA; CDR2 reads YSYEKL. The V and J ends lost 1 base and 1 base respectively, with 10 bases between them. The CDR3 runs 15 residues. The CDR3 region is CASSQGPRTNTEAFF. The CDR3 DNA sequence: TGCGCCAGCAGCCAAGGCCCGCGAACGAACACTGAAGCTTTCTTT.

V is TRBV19 and J is TRBJ2-7; D is perhaps TRBD1 (6 bases). From germline, CDR1 is LNHDA and CDR2 SQIVND (reference sequence). The CDR3 length is 13 residues. V dropped 3 bases and J dropped 6 bases, with 12 bases sitting between them. The CDR3 region is CASSITTGREQYF. The DNA for the CDR3 is TGTGCCAGTAGTATCACCACAGGGCGCGAGCAGTACTTC.

The V call is TRBV14, the J call TRBJ2-2, with D possibly being TRBD2 (6 bases). This CDR3 region has 15 residues. V lost 6 bases and J 1 base, leaving 12 bases between the germline ends. CDR1 and CDR2 from the germline V gene are SGHDN and FVKESK. For the CDR3, the DNA is TGTGCCAGCAGACCCGGGACTGAGAACACCGGGGAGCTGTTTTTT. It codes for CASRPGTENTGELFF.

This clone has just one count. The V call is TRBV19, the J call TRBJ1-1; a possible D gene is TRBD1 (5 bases). Germline V gene lookup returns CDR1 LNHDA and CDR2 SQIVND (reference sequence). The CDR3 runs to 14 residues. Trimming removed 7 bases at V and 0 bases at J, with 12 bases between. CDR3 sequence (DNA): TGTGCCAGTACCACGGGGACTATGAACACTGAAGCTTTCTTT. As protein: CASTTGTMNTEAFF.

The chain recombines TRBV7-3 with TRBJ1-1, with D hard to call. Trimming removed 0 bases at V and 2 bases at J, with 10 bases between. The V gene's germline CDR1 is SGHTA and CDR2 FQGTGA. CDR3 length equals 15 residues. DNA for the CDR3: TGTGCCAGCAGCTTAACGGGGAGCTCAAACACTGAAGCTTTCTTT. Its protein product is CASSLTGSSNTEAFF.

This chain links TRBV4-1 with TRBJ2-6; maybe TRBD1 (5 bases). There are 17 residues in the CDR3. The germline CDR1 and CDR2 sequences are MGHRA and YSYEKL. The V end lost 0 bases, the J end lost 0 bases, and 9 bases lay between the germline ends. CDR3 bases: TGCGCCAGCAGCCAAGATTCAGGGATCTCTGGGGCCAACGTCCTGACTTTC. Protein product: CASSQDSGISGANVLTF.

This rearrangement joins TRBV7-2 to TRBJ2-2; 9 positions match TRBD1. Germline loops: CDR1 SGHTA, CDR2 FQGNSA. The V segment lost 7 bases and the J segment 10 bases; nucleotides outside the gene matches: 4. The CDR3 length is 12 residues. CDR3 region: CASTDRGKELFF. CDR3 DNA sequence: TGTGCCAGCACCGACAGGGGGAAGGAGCTGTTTTTT.

This sequence joins TRBV7-9 and TRBJ2-2; D is perhaps TRBD1 (5 bases). In germline, CDR1 is SEHNR, CDR2 FQNEAQ (reference sequence). V lost 5 bases and J 6 bases, leaving 10 bases between the germline ends. The CDR3 totals 13 residues. The CDR3 region has the DNA TGTGCCAGCAGCCCGACAGACCCCGGGGAGCTGTTTTTT. It encodes CASSPTDPGELFF.

CDR3 sequence reads: CASSLSTYRDTQYF. The CDR3 coding sequence is TGTGCCAGCAGCTTATCGACGTACAGAGATACGCAGTATTTT. The chain uses TRBV7-9 and TRBJ2-3; D remains ambiguous. V lost 2 bases to trimming and J lost 5 bases, with 11 bases between them. Germline assignment: CDR1 SEHNR and CDR2 FQNEAQ (reference sequence). The CDR3 extends over 14 amino acids.

The chain uses TRBV19 and TRBJ1-5; 11 bases agree with TRBD1. The CDR3 has 14 residues. Trimming cost V 6 bases and J 7 bases; bases outside gene matches: 5. The germline CDR1 and CDR2 sequences are LNHDA and SQIVND (reference sequence). The CDR3 protein is CASSTGTGGQPQHF. DNA of the CDR3: TGTGCCAGTAGCACCGGGACAGGGGGGCAGCCCCAGCATTTT.

In this sample, this clone turned up once. This sequence joins TRBV16 and TRBJ2-7; 7 bases agree with TRBD1. J was trimmed by 1 base and V by 2 bases; bases with no gene match: 2. CDR1 and CDR2 (germline): KGHSY, FQNENV. The CDR3 contains 14 residues. CDR3 bases: TGTGCCAGCAGCCAAGGGACAGAGTCCTACGAGCAGTACTTC. This gives the protein CASSQGTESYEQYF.

This chain connects TRBV11-2 to TRBJ2-7; D perhaps matches TRBD1 (6 bases). Germline V gene sequence: CDR1 SGHAT, CDR2 FQNNGV. The CDR3 has 17 amino acids. V was cut by 5 bases and J by 3 bases, with 23 bases left in between. The CDR3 nucleotides are TGTGCCAGCAGCGCTACGAAAGGGGGTAATTCCAACTACGAGCAGTACTTC. It is translated as CASSATKGGNSNYEQYF.

There are a few counts of this clone. The rearrangement links TRBV11-2 to TRBJ2-7; 10 positions match TRBD1. The CDR3 runs to 17 residues. Germline lookup yields CDR1 SGHAT and CDR2 FQNNGV. V shed 5 bases and J 2 bases; nucleotides not matched to a gene: 12. The CDR3 loop reads CASSLQSTGQGPYEQYF. The CDR3 region has the DNA TGTGCCAGCAGCCTCCAATCGACGGGACAGGGGCCCTACGAGCAGTACTTC.

This chain uses TRBV9 with TRBJ2-2; 7 bases are shared with TRBD1. From germline, CDR1 is SGDLS and CDR2 YYNGEE. The CDR3 totals 16 residues. With 7 bases clipped from V and 1 base from J, the junction kept 10 bases outside the gene matches. As DNA, the CDR3 is TGTGCCAGCTCCCCAACAGGGGACAAGAACACCGGGGAGCTGTTTTTT. It codes for CASSPTGDKNTGELFF.

The chain joins TRBV6-5 to TRBJ2-7; perhaps TRBD2 as D (6 bases). Per germline, CDR1 MNHEY and CDR2 SVGAGI. This CDR3 is built from 13 residues. Trimming stripped 6 bases from V and 0 bases from J, with 9 bases between. For the CDR3, the DNA is TGTGCCAGCAGGCGCGGGGCCTCCTACGAGCAGTACTTC. It encodes CASRRGASYEQYF.

This sequence joins TRBV28 and TRBJ2-7; 10 bases match TRBD2. This CDR3 has 12 residues. Trimming cost V 6 bases and J 6 bases; bases outside gene matches: 2. The germline gives CDR1 MDHEN, CDR2 SYDVKM. The CDR3 is CASRTSGIEQYF. DNA of the CDR3: TGTGCCAGCAGAACTAGCGGGATCGAGCAGTACTTC.

A few counts support this clone. V gene TRBV28 combines with J gene TRBJ2-3; D possibly corresponds to TRBD2 (5 bases). From germline, CDR1 is MDHEN and CDR2 SYDVKM. With 5 bases removed from V and 1 base from J, the gap between germline ends came to 10 bases. The CDR3 is 14 amino acids. The DNA for the CDR3 is TGTGCCAGCAGTAAGCTAGCAGGCACAGATACGCAGTATTTT. This encodes CASSKLAGTDTQYF. Full variable domain (outside the CDR3, taken from reference TRBV28 and TRBJ2-3): DVKVTQSSRYLVKRTGEKVFLECVQDMDHENMFWYRQDPGLGLRLIYFSYDVKMKEKGDIPEGYSVSREKKERFSLILESASTNQTSMYLCASSKLAGTDTQYFGPGTRLTVL.

The CDR3: CASSRLAGVYNEQFF. The CDR3 bases are TGTGCCAGCAGTCGACTAGCGGGAGTTTACAATGAGCAGTTCTTC. This chain uses TRBV28 with TRBJ2-1, with 12 bases fitting TRBD2. Per the germline V gene, CDR1 is MDHEN and CDR2 is SYDVKM. This CDR3 contains 15 residues. V lost 5 bases to trimming and J lost 4 bases; unmatched junction nucleotides: 3.

V gene TRBV9 combines with J gene TRBJ2-7, with TRBD2 matching over 9 bases. J was trimmed by 4 bases and V by 0 bases; bases with no gene match: 5. This CDR3 is 15 amino acids long. Germline values: CDR1 SGDLS, CDR2 YYNGEE. CDR3 protein: CASSVGSGSNYEQYF. As DNA, the CDR3 is TGTGCCAGCAGCGTAGGTAGCGGGAGTAATTACGAGCAGTACTTC.

The chain links TRBV27 to TRBJ2-1, with D tentatively TRBD1 (5 bases). The CDR3 consists of 15 residues. Germline V lookup: CDR1 MNHEY, CDR2 SMNVEV (reference sequence). The V end lost 5 bases, the J end lost 2 bases, and 13 bases lay between the germline ends. In DNA, the CDR3 is TGTGCCAGCAGTGTCCAGGGTACCCCCTACAATGAGCAGTTCTTC. Protein product: CASSVQGTPYNEQFF.

This clone was seen a few times. V usage is TRBV2 and J usage is TRBJ1-6; D may be TRBD1 (6 bases). This CDR3 has 14 residues. CDR1 is SNHLY, CDR2 FYNNEI, per germline. With 5 bases removed from V and 6 bases from J, the gap between germline ends came to 11 bases. The CDR3 spells CASSKQGANSPLHF. CDR3 in DNA: TGTGCCAGCAGTAAACAGGGTGCTAATTCACCCCTCCACTTT.